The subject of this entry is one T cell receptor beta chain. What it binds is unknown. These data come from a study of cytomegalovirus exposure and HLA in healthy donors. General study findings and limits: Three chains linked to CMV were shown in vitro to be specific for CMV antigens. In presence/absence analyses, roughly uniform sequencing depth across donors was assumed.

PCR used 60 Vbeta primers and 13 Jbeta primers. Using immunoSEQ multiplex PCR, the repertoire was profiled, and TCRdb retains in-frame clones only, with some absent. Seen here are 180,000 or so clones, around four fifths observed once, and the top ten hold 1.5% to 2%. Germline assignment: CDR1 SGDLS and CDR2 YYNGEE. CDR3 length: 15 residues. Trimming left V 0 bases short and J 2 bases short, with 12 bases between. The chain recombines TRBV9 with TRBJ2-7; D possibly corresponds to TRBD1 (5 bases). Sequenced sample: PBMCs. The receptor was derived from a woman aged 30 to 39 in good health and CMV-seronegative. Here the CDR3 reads CASSVGAGYPYEQYF. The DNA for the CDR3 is TGTGCCAGCAGCGTAGGGGCAGGGTACCCCTACGAGCAGTACTTC.